This record concerns one T cell receptor beta chain sequence. The data were produced by immunoSEQ multiplex PCR, yet TCRdb's version contains in-frame clones alone and is incomplete. The sample gives roughly 150,000 clones, nearly 90% of which show up once; under 4.5% is in the top ten. This sample was included in a study of cytomegalovirus exposure and HLA in healthy donors. V was shortened by 0 bases and J by 6 bases, with 11 bases between the two germline ends. The CDR3 loop spans 14 amino acids. Germline-derived CDR1 and CDR2 are SEHNR and FQNEAQ (reference sequence). Specimen: PBMCs. The chain couples TRBV7-9 to TRBJ2-5; tentative D call: TRBD1 (6 bases). The TCR was taken from a man between 18 and 29 years old in good health and CMV-seropositive. CDR3 sequence reads: CASSLAGTYKTQYF. The CDR3 region has the DNA TGTGCCAGCAGCTTAGCCGGGACATATAAGACCCAGTACTTC.